The 17 T cell receptor beta chains in this list originate from one sample, sequenced in a study of T cell changes during pregnancy in multiple sclerosis. This table comes from immunoSEQ multiplex PCR, and its TCRdb copy is limited to in-frame clones, with some not included. The table includes 40,000 to 55,000 clones, roughly 88% detected once. This specimen consisted of peripheral blood, obtained in the second trimester of pregnancy. These receptors were collected from a female donor in good health, enrolled as a control in a pregnancy study.

J is TRBJ2-1 and V is TRBV7-9; the match to TRBD2 covers 12 bases. Germline values: CDR1 SEHNR, CDR2 FQNEAQ (reference sequence). V lost 6 bases to trimming and J lost 10 bases; unmatched junction nucleotides: 10. This CDR3 comprises 15 residues. CDR3 nucleotide sequence: TGTGCCAGCAGGAACTGGACTAGCGGGATTCTCGAGCAGTTCTTC. Its translation is CASRNWTSGILEQFF.

This chain uses TRBV5-5 with TRBJ1-1; D not certain. Trimming took 0 bases from V and 5 from J, leaving 11 bases between them. CDR1 and CDR2 from the germline V gene are SGHKS and YYEKEE (reference sequence). This CDR3 is built from 14 residues. DNA for the CDR3: TGTGCCAGCAGCTTGGGCCGGGTGGAAACTGAAGCTTTCTTT. This encodes CASSLGRVETEAFF.

J is TRBJ1-2 and V is TRBV27; 9 nucleotides agree with TRBD1. Germline trimming cut 4 bases from V and 8 bases from J; bases unmatched to any gene: 8. This CDR3 region has 14 residues. The germline V gene has CDR1 MNHEY and CDR2 SMNVEV (reference sequence). CDR3 nucleotides: TGTGCCAGCAGTTCATTCGGGACAGGGCGAGGCTACACCTTC. As protein: CASSSFGTGRGYTF.

J is TRBJ2-7 and V is TRBV6-5; 8 nucleotides align to TRBD2. V was pared by 5 bases and J by 0 bases, with 3 bases of the junction left unmatched. This CDR3 is built from 14 residues. Germline CDR1 is MNHEY and CDR2 is SVGAGI. CDR3 sequence reads: CASSPSGSSYEQYF. CDR3 coding DNA: TGTGCCAGCAGTCCGAGCGGGAGCTCCTACGAGCAGTACTTC.

This clone came up once. The J gene is TRBJ2-2, the V gene TRBV11-3; D remains unclear. Per germline, CDR1 SGHNT and CDR2 YENEEA. The CDR3 length is 15 residues. Trimming pared 5 bases from V and 5 bases from J, leaving 15 bases between. CDR3 sequence (DNA): TGTGCCAGCAGCCCGGCCCCGGGTGGGACCGGGGAGCTGTTTTTT. This translates into CASSPAPGGTGELFF.

This sequence joins TRBV9 and TRBJ2-3; 12 nucleotides agree with TRBD2. The CDR3 contains 18 residues. Per the germline V gene, CDR1 is SGDLS and CDR2 is YYNGEE. After removal of 1 base from V and 0 bases from J, the junction contained 6 bases not matched to a gene. CDR3 sequence: CASSVRGLAGPSTDTQYF. DNA of the CDR3: TGTGCCAGCAGCGTACGGGGACTAGCGGGCCCTAGCACAGATACGCAGTATTTT. The entire variable domain, with the rest obtained from reference TRBV9 and TRBJ2-3, is as follows: DSGVTQTPKHLITATGQRVTLRCSPRSGDLSVYWYQQSLDQGLQFLIQYYNGEERAKGNILERFSAQQFPDLHSELNLSSLELGDSALYFCASSVRGLAGPSTDTQYFGPGTRLTVL.

V gene TRBV5-6 combines with J gene TRBJ2-1, with 10 bases lining up with TRBD2. Germline V CDR1 and CDR2: SGHDT, YYEEEE. After removal of 7 bases from V and 4 bases from J, the junction contained 11 bases not matched to a gene. The CDR3 length is 16 residues. CDR3 nucleotides: TGTGCCAGCCGAACCTTGCGGACTAGCGGATACAATGAGCAGTTCTTC. Encoded protein: CASRTLRTSGYNEQFF.

This clone is a singleton in its sample. The CDR3, as DNA: TGTGCCAGCAGTCGAACGAGAAACTATGGCTACACCTTC. Translated: CASSRTRNYGYTF. The rearrangement uses TRBV27 and TRBJ1-2; D gene unclear. Looked up from germline, CDR1 is MNHEY and CDR2 is SMNVEV (reference sequence). Trimming took 5 bases from V and 2 from J, leaving 9 bases between them. CDR3 length equals 13 residues.

J is TRBJ1-6 and V is TRBV10-3; 7 nucleotides line up with TRBD1. This CDR3 has 15 residues. J lost 9 bases, V lost 0 bases, and 5 bases had no gene match. Germline V lookup: CDR1 ENHRY, CDR2 SYGVKD. CDR3 loop: CAISESRQGGSPLHF. CDR3 nucleotides: TGTGCCATCAGTGAGTCGAGACAGGGAGGTTCACCCCTCCACTTT.

The chain has TRBV27 and TRBJ1-2, with 7 bases aligning to TRBD1. The trim removed 2 bases at V and 5 bases at J, leaving 8 bases unmatched. In germline, CDR1 is MNHEY, CDR2 SMNVEV (reference sequence). The CDR3 length is 15 residues. DNA for the CDR3: TGTGCCAGCAGTTTACGTGAGGGGGCAGGATATGGCTACACCTTC. Translating it yields CASSLREGAGYGYTF.

This chain connects TRBV12-5 to TRBJ2-1; no clear D. Germline CDR1 is LGHNT and CDR2 is FRNRAP. The CDR3 contains 12 residues. V lost 3 bases, J lost 16 bases, and 16 bases lay in between. In DNA form, the CDR3 reads TGTGCTAGTGGTTTAGAGCGTGCCTCTCCCTTCTTC. Translated, it gives CASGLERASPFF.

This clone has a single count. CDR3 sequence: CASRAGGRHESGQYF. CDR3 sequence (DNA): TGTGCCAGCAGGGCAGGGGGACGCCATGAAAGCGGGCAGTACTTC. The chain has TRBV2 and TRBJ2-7, with 7 bases that match TRBD1. The CDR3 is 15 residues long. The J segment lost 9 bases and the V segment lost 6 bases, leaving 17 bases of the junction unmatched. Germline V CDR1 and CDR2: SNHLY, FYNNEI.

This clone was detected a few times. CDR3 DNA: TGTGCCAGCAGCCCACGACCGACGAGGGAAACTAATGAAAAACTGTTTTTT. Protein product: CASSPRPTRETNEKLFF. This chain joins TRBV7-2 and TRBJ1-4; the D is unclear. The CDR3 loop spans 17 amino acids. In germline, CDR1 is SGHTA, CDR2 FQGNSA. V shed 5 bases and J shed 1 base, with 17 bases lying between them. The variable domain in full, with the rest retrieved from reference TRBV7-2 and TRBJ1-4, is GAGVSQSPSNKVTEKGKDVELRCDPISGHTALYWYRQSLGQGLEFLIYFQGNSAPDKSGLPSDRFSAERTGGSVSTLTIQRTQQEDSAVYLCASSPRPTRETNEKLFFGSGTQLSVL.

The rearrangement joins TRBV27 to TRBJ1-2, with TRBD1 matching 11 bases. Germline CDR1 MNHEY, CDR2 SMNVEV (reference sequence). Unmatched junction bases numbered 12, after V lost 5 bases and J lost 4 bases. CDR3 length: 17 amino acids. CDR3: CASSGLRDRGFSYGYTF. DNA for the CDR3: TGTGCCAGCAGTGGGCTCCGGGACAGGGGGTTTAGCTATGGCTACACCTTC.

This chain connects TRBV19 to TRBJ2-7; the match to TRBD1 covers 9 bases. V gave up 3 bases and J gave up 5 bases; unmatched junction bases: 5. The CDR3 is 14 residues long. Germline CDR1 and CDR2: LNHDA and SQIVND (reference sequence). The CDR3 DNA follows: TGTGCCAGTAGTATGCGGACAGGGGCCGACGAGCAGTACTTC. It specifies CASSMRTGADEQYF.

CDR3 sequence: CASSGQTGTAYTF. The CDR3 DNA reads as TGTGCCAGTAGTGGACAAACAGGGACGGCCTACACCTTC. The V and J genes are TRBV19 and TRBJ1-2, with D possibly matching TRBD1 (6 bases). CDR1 is LNHDA, CDR2 SQIVND, per germline (reference sequence). With 5 bases removed from V and 10 bases from J, the gap between germline ends came to 17 bases. The CDR3 covers 13 residues.

This clone occurred once. The chain links TRBV10-1 to TRBJ2-1; 11 nucleotides line up with TRBD2. The CDR3 length is 15 residues. Germline V gives CDR1 WNHNN, CDR2 SYGVQD (reference sequence). With 2 bases clipped from V and 7 bases from J, the junction kept 4 bases outside the gene matches. The CDR3 sequence: CASSEELAGANEQFF. CDR3 sequence (DNA): TGCGCCAGCAGTGAGGAACTAGCGGGGGCAAATGAGCAGTTCTTC.